The 10 T cell receptor beta chains listed next were all sequenced from one sample in a study of Ad26.COV2.S vaccination and SARS-CoV-2 variants. The method was immunoSEQ multiplex PCR; TCRdb's version includes in-frame clones alone and lacks a portion of them. The sample comprises some 460,000 clones, roughly nine tenths of which are singletons, and roughly 1.7% rests with the top ten. Treatment of the sample: over 15 received Ad26.COV2.S at low or high dose, single or two shots; five or six received placebo; per-sample allocation not given. Samples analyzed were those drawn on day 63 after the first vaccine or placebo injection. The input for sequencing was peripheral blood, taken in a trial of Ad26.COV2.S vaccine versus placebo. Receptors originate from a person between 18 and 65 years old who received the Ad26.COV2.S COVID-19 vaccine or a placebo.

This clone was observed once. The chain couples TRBV15 to TRBJ2-6; 7 bases match TRBD1. The V gene end was trimmed by 5 bases and the J gene end by 0 bases; junction bases not matched to a gene: 4. The CDR3 length is 16 residues. In germline, CDR1 is LNHNV, CDR2 YYDKDF (reference sequence). The CDR3 reads CATSERTGSGANVLTF. The CDR3 nucleotides are TGTGCCACCAGCGAGCGGACAGGCTCTGGGGCCAACGTCCTGACTTTC. The variable domain in full, with the rest retrieved from reference TRBV15 and TRBJ2-6, is DAMVIQNPRYQVTQFGKPVTLSCSQTLNHNVMYWYQQKSSQAPKLLFHYYDKDFNNEADTPDNFQSRRPNTSFCFLDIRSPGLGDTAMYLCATSERTGSGANVLTFGAGSRLTVL.

This clone was recorded once. The chain uses TRBV25-1 and TRBJ1-2; the match to TRBD1 covers 9 bases. In germline, CDR1 is MGHDK, CDR2 SYGVNS. The CDR3 loop spans 14 amino acids. V dropped 4 bases and J dropped 3; count of bases not matched to a gene: 3. The CDR3 coding sequence is TGTGCCAGCAGTGGGACAGGGGCGTACTATGGCTACACCTTC. This encodes CASSGTGAYYGYTF.

The chain links TRBV4-1 to TRBJ1-2, with 8 bases fitting TRBD1. V was pared by 4 bases and J by 8 bases, with 9 bases of the junction left unmatched. CDR1 is MGHRA, CDR2 YSYEKL, per germline. The CDR3 has 14 residues. The CDR3 here is CASSLDRGGGGYTF. The CDR3 DNA reads TGCGCCAGCAGCCTAGACAGGGGCGGAGGGGGCTACACCTTC.

The chain couples TRBV18 to TRBJ1-4, with D perhaps matching TRBD1 (6 bases). CDR1 KGHSH and CDR2 LQKENI come from the germline V gene. CDR3 length: 16 amino acids. V lost 2 bases and J lost 8, with 18 bases in between. This chain's CDR3 is CASSPAKGTIGEKLFF. CDR3 bases: TGTGCCAGCTCACCAGCAAAAGGGACAATTGGGGAAAAACTGTTTTTT. The full variable domain, in which reference TRBV18 and TRBJ1-4 provide the parts outside the CDR3, is NAGVMQNPRHLVRRRGQEARLRCSPMKGHSHVYWYRQLPEEGLKFMVYLQKENIIDESGMPKERFSAEFPKEGPSILRIQQVVRGDSAAYFCASSPAKGTIGEKLFFGSGTQLSVL.

The chain joins TRBV15 to TRBJ1-2; TRBD1 matches at 9 bases. CDR3 size: 17 residues. Germline CDR1 is LNHNV and CDR2 is YYDKDF (reference sequence). Trimming at V came to 3 bases and at J to 4 bases, leaving 12 bases not matched to a gene. Here the CDR3 reads CATSSGPGQGFGYGYTF. CDR3 sequence (DNA): TGTGCCACCAGCAGTGGCCCGGGACAGGGATTCGGCTATGGCTACACCTTC.

Notes on this clone: This sample includes further DNA sequences coding for the same CDR3. The chain joins TRBV5-1 to TRBJ2-1, with D unclear. Germline V lookup: CDR1 SGHRS, CDR2 YFSETQ. This CDR3 has 12 residues. V lost 0 bases and J 7 bases, leaving 5 bases between the germline ends. CDR3 protein: CASSLDGNEQFF. The CDR3, as DNA: TGCGCCAGCAGCTTGGACGGAAATGAGCAGTTCTTC.

This sequence joins TRBV28 and TRBJ1-5; D perhaps matches TRBD1 (5 bases). In germline, CDR1 is MDHEN, CDR2 SYDVKM. The CDR3 loop spans 13 amino acids. Trimming shortened V by 6 bases and J by 1 base, and 7 bases separated the two germline ends. The CDR3 spells CASRGLSNQPQHF. The CDR3 DNA is TGTGCCAGCAGGGGACTCAGCAATCAGCCCCAGCATTTT.

The J gene is TRBJ2-7, the V gene TRBV9, with D perhaps assigned TRBD1 or TRBD2 (5 bases each). Trimming stripped 0 bases from V and 2 bases from J, with 9 bases between. Per the germline V gene, CDR1 is SGDLS and CDR2 is YYNGEE. This CDR3 has 14 amino acids. The CDR3 DNA sequence: TGTGCCAGCAGCGTAGGTCTGGGGGCCTACGAGCAGTACTTC. It translates to CASSVGLGAYEQYF. Full variable domain (outside the CDR3, taken from reference TRBV9 and TRBJ2-7): DSGVTQTPKHLITATGQRVTLRCSPRSGDLSVYWYQQSLDQGLQFLIQYYNGEERAKGNILERFSAQQFPDLHSELNLSSLELGDSALYFCASSVGLGAYEQYFGPGTRLTVT.

The chain's CDR3 is CATGEREGLNEQFF. The DNA of the CDR3 is TGTGCCACCGGGGAGCGGGAAGGCCTCAATGAGCAGTTCTTC. The chain couples TRBV3-1 (or the pseudogene TRBV3-2) to TRBJ2-1; TRBD2 matches at 7 bases. CDR1 and CDR2 from the germline V gene are LGHDT and YNNKEL (reference sequence). There are 14 residues in the CDR3. Germline trimming cut 10 bases from V and 6 bases from J; bases unmatched to any gene: 12.

This clone was recorded a few times. V is TRBV16 and J is TRBJ2-3; D not certain. This CDR3 is built from 14 residues. Germline V gene sequence: CDR1 KGHSY, CDR2 FQNENV. V was cut by 5 bases and J by 7 bases, with 16 bases left in between. CDR3 DNA: TGTGCCAGCAGCATCGAGGTTCTGGGAAATACGCAGTATTTT. It codes for CASSIEVLGNTQYF. The whole variable domain, remainder taken from reference TRBV16 and TRBJ2-3, is GEEVAQTPKHLVRGEGQKAKLYCAPIKGHSYVFWYQQVLKNEFKFLISFQNENVFDETGMPKERFSAKCLPNSPCSLEIQATKLEDSAVYFCASSIEVLGNTQYFGPGTRLTVL.